This T cell receptor beta chain was sequenced during a study of shared clonotypes between healthy human individuals. Study background: Each donor contributed plates that comprised three CD4 naive, three CD4 memory, two CD8 naive and one CD8 memory.

Study results and limitations: Clonotype sharing among the donors was expected to vary with sequencing depth.

The CDR3 has 16 residues. The V end lost 6 bases, the J end lost 5 bases, and 23 bases lay between the germline ends. Germline V gene sequence: CDR1 MNHNY, CDR2 SVGAGI (reference sequence). This clone was observed a single time. Its cognate antigen is unknown. Sequencing used immunoSEQ multiplex PCR; TCRdb keeps in-frame clones, though not all of them. The table includes roughly 1.4 million clones, approximately 98.5% detected once. V is TRBV6-6 and J is TRBJ2-7, with D maybe TRBD2 (5 bases). This TCR was recovered from a young man in good health. What was sequenced was naive CD4+ T cells sorted from blood. The subset denotes: CD45RA+ positively selected. The CDR3 DNA is TGTGCCAGCAGCCCGGCCCGGGCCTCTTTGCGGGACGAGCAGTACTTC. Translating gives CASSPARASLRDEQYF.